This T cell receptor (beta chain) comes out of a study of shared clonotypes between healthy human individuals. Study information: Those who served as donors were two women and three men between the ages of 18 and 49.

Deep-level assay runs were performed. Across several immunoSEQ plates, the genomic DNA of each subset was split evenly. Replicate PCRs run on unsorted PBMC used 300 to 350 ng DNA, which was 30,000 to 35,000 T cell genomes. The protocol was immunoSEQ multiplex PCR, while the TCRdb copy is restricted to in-frame clones and leaves out a portion. The sample lists around 500,000 clones; about 80% were seen once. The CDR3 has 13 amino acids. Germline V gives CDR1 GTSNPN, CDR2 SVGIG (reference sequence). Sequencing was performed on PBMCs. The chain combines TRBV30 with TRBJ2-3; 7 bases map to TRBD1. This TCR was sampled from a woman aged 40-49 years in good health. Some clones in this sample may be carry-over from other donors' samples. CDR3 in DNA: TGTACCACGACAGGGATATTCACAGATACGCAGTATTTT. The encoded protein is CTTTGIFTDTQYF.